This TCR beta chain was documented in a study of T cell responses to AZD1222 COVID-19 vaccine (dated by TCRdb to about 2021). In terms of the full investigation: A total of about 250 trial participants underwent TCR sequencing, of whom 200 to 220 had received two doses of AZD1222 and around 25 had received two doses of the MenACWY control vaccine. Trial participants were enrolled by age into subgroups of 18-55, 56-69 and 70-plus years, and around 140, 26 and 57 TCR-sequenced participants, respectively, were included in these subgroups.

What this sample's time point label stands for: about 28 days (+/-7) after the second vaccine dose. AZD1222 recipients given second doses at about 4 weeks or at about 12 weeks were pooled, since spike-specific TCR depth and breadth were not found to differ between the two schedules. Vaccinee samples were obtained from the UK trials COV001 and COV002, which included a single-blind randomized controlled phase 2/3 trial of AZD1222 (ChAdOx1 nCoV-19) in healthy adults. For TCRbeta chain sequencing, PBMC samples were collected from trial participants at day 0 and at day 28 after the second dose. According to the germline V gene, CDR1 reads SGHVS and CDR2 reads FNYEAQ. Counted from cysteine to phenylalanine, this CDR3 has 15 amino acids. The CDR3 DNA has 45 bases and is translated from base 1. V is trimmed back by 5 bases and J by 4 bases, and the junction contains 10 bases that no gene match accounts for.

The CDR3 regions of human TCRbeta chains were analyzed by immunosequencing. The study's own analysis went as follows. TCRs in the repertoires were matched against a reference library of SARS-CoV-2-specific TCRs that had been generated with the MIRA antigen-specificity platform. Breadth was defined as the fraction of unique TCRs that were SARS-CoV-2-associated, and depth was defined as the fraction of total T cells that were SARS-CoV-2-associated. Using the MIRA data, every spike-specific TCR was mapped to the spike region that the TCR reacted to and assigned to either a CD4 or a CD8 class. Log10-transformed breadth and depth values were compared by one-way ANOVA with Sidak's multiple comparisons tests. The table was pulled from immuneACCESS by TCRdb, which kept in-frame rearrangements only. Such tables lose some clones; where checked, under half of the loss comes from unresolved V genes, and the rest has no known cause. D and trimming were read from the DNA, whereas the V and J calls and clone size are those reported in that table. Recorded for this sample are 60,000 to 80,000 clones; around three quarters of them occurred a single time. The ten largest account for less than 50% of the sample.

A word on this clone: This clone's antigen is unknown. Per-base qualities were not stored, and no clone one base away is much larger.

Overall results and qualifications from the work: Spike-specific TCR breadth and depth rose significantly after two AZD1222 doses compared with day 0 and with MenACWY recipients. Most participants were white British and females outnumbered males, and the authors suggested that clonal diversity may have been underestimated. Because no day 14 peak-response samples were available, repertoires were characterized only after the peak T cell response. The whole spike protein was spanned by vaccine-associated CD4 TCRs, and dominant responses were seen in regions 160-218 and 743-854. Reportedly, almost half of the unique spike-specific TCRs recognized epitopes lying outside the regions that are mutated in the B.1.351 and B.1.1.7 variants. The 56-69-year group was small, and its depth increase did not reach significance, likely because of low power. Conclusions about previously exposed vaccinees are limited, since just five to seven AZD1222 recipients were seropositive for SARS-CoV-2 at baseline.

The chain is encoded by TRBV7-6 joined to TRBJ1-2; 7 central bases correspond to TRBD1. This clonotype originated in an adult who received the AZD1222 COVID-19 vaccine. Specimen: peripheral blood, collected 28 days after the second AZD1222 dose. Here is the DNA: TGTGCCAGCAGCCCCGACAGGGTTGGGGTCTATGGCTACACCTTC. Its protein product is CASSPDRVGVYGYTF.